The 9 T cell receptor beta chains given below trace back to one sample, sequenced in a study of OX40 agonist ivuxolimab in advanced cancers. The library was obtained by the immunoSEQ multiplex PCR assay. This is the immuneACCESS table as TCRdb keeps it, with only in-frame sequences that have V and J called. A part of the clones is gone; compared with another copy, unresolved V genes explain less than half, and the rest is unexplained. For this sample the table gives tens of thousands of clones, of which 84% were detected only once. The biggest ten clones account for around a quarter of the sample. Here the sequenced sample was CD4+ or CD8+ T cells sorted from blood, taken in a trial of the OX40 agonist ivuxolimab. The receptors stem from an adult with an advanced solid tumor such as melanoma, head and neck, liver or kidney cancer.

The chain recombines TRBV11-1 with TRBJ1-1, with D unclear. Trimming cost V 5 bases and J 1 base, with 14 bases left between them. CDR1 and CDR2 (germline): SGHAT, FQDESV (reference sequence). The CDR3 loop spans 15 amino acids. The CDR3 sequence is CASSPFLGRNTEAFF. The DNA for the CDR3 is TGTGCCAGCAGCCCCTTTTTGGGAAGGAACACTGAAGCTTTCTTT.

The chain combines TRBV7-2 with TRBJ1-2; D is ambiguous. Germline lookup yields CDR1 SGHTA and CDR2 FQGNSA. V lost 4 bases and J 4 bases, leaving 7 bases between the germline ends. The CDR3 contains 12 residues. The CDR3 region is CASSSSAYGYTF. The CDR3 DNA is TGTGCCAGCAGCTCATCAGCCTATGGCTACACCTTC.

V gene TRBV5-4 combines with J gene TRBJ2-7, with D hard to call. Trimming removed 4 bases from V and 6 bases from J, with 23 bases in between. Germline V gene data show CDR1 as SGHNT and CDR2 as YYREEE (reference sequence). The CDR3 runs 16 residues. Here the CDR3 reads CASSQVGRQTLLEQYF. In DNA form, the CDR3 reads TGTGCCAGCAGCCAAGTAGGACGTCAAACTCTTCTCGAGCAGTACTTC.

The chain combines TRBV10-3 with TRBJ1-2; D remains ambiguous. From germline, CDR1 is ENHRY and CDR2 SYGVKD. V lost 2 bases and J lost 6, with 7 bases in between. The CDR3 has 12 amino acids. CDR3 residues: CAISEGGNGYTF. The CDR3 nucleotides read TGTGCCATCAGTGAGGGTGGGAATGGCTACACCTTC.

The chain is built from TRBV30 and TRBJ2-3; no clear D gene. CDR3 length: 12 amino acids. Germline loops: CDR1 GTSNPN, CDR2 SVGIG (reference sequence). V lost 0 bases and J 4 bases, leaving 5 bases between the germline ends. Here the CDR3 DNA reads TGTGCCTGGAGTGTAGGTCCAGATACGCAGTATTTT. Translation: CAWSVGPDTQYF.

V usage is TRBV4-1 and J usage is TRBJ2-7; maybe TRBD2 (6 bases). The CDR3 is 13 residues long. Germline loops: CDR1 MGHRA, CDR2 YSYEKL. V lost 2 bases and J 2 bases, leaving 7 bases between the germline ends. The chain's CDR3 is CASSQPGAYEQYF. In DNA, the CDR3 is TGCGCCAGCAGCCAACCGGGAGCCTACGAGCAGTACTTC.

This clone was seen only once. CDR3 coding DNA: TGTGCCATCAGTGAGTCGATGGGGACGTTAGGGGCCAACGTCCTGACTTTC. This gives the protein CAISESMGTLGANVLTF. The chain carries TRBV10-3 and TRBJ2-6; TRBD1 or TRBD2 may be the D gene (5 bases each). Germline-derived CDR1 and CDR2 are ENHRY and SYGVKD. The length of the CDR3 is 17 residues. Trimming took 0 bases from V and 4 from J, leaving 13 bases between them.

J is TRBJ2-3 and V is TRBV7-9; D gene uncertain. This CDR3 region has 14 residues. The germline V gene has CDR1 SEHNR and CDR2 FQNEAQ (reference sequence). Trimming left V 4 bases short and J 3 bases short, with 11 bases between. The CDR3, as DNA: TGTGCCAGCAGCTCCCAGGTACAAACAGATACGCAGTATTTT. Its protein product is CASSSQVQTDTQYF.

V and J are TRBV7-3 and TRBJ1-1; TRBD1 is a possible D gene (5 bases). The CDR3 has 15 amino acids. The germline gives CDR1 SGHTA, CDR2 FQGTGA. V dropped 6 bases and J dropped 2 bases, with 16 bases sitting between them. The CDR3 loop reads CASSPKGASNTEAFF. CDR3 DNA sequence: TGTGCCAGCAGTCCTAAAGGGGCAAGCAACACTGAAGCTTTCTTT.